A single sample gave rise to the 4 T cell receptor beta chains below, sequenced in a study of T-cell reconstitution after alpha-beta-depleted transplantation in children. This sample's TCRbeta library carried unique molecular identifier barcodes. In TCRdb, the PCR reads were re-called with MiXCR into one record per CDR3 protein. The sample includes fewer than 250,000 distinct CDR3 sequences, more than 15% of them seen just once. Sequencing was performed on PBMCs, mostly from graft donor cells, taken 360 days after TCRalphabeta/CD19-depleted stem cell transplant. The receptors originated from a male patient aged 2-15 years who had a stem cell transplant for acute lymphoblastic leukemia, so the T cells may come from the graft donor.

The J gene is TRBJ2-7, the V gene TRBV20-1, with D perhaps matching TRBD1 (5 bases). There are 13 residues in the CDR3. Germline V gene lookup returns CDR1 DFQATT and CDR2 SNEGSKA (reference sequence). Trimming took 7 bases from V and 6 from J, leaving 19 bases between them. The DNA for the CDR3 is TGCAGTGGGAAGTTCATCAGAAGGGGCGAGCAGTACTTC. Translated: CSGKFIRRGEQYF.

Regarding this clonotype: At one of its ends the junction is not consistent with the germline gene, which may arise from a read error. The V call is TRBV25-1, the J call TRBJ2-7; no definite D call. CDR3 length: 12 residues. The germline V gene encodes CDR1 MGHDK and CDR2 SYGVNS. The CDR3 loop reads CASSEYGRRLNF. As DNA, the CDR3 is TGTGCCAGCAGTGAATACGGCAGAAGGTTGAACTTC.

This sequence joins TRBV7-3 and TRBJ2-1; no clear D. The length of the CDR3 is 14 residues. Trimming took 2 bases from V and 5 from J, leaving 10 bases between them. CDR1 is SGHTA, CDR2 FQGTGA, per germline. CDR3 coding DNA: TGTGCCAGCAGCTTAGGCCAGCCCAACAATGAGCAGTTCTTC. Protein: CASSLGQPNNEQFF.

This clonotype appeared a few times. This chain joins TRBV5-1 and TRBJ1-2; a possible D gene is TRBD1 (6 bases). The CDR3 has 14 residues. Germline CDR1 SGHRS, CDR2 YFSETQ. Trimming took 1 base from V and 9 from J, leaving 16 bases between them. For the CDR3, the DNA is TGCGCCAGCAGCTTGTCCGGACAGAAAATCAGCTACACCTTC. Its translation is CASSLSGQKISYTF.